This TCR beta chain stems from a study of shared clonotypes between healthy human individuals (dated by TCRdb to 2018 to 2021). Turning to the overall study: A couple of women and a few men aged 18 to 49 years were included in the cohort. Between about 0.8 and 8.9 billion PBMCs per donor were obtained by leukapheresis. To increase sequencing depth and limit assay-specific biases, different laboratories used diverse techniques to prepare libraries and sequence TCR repertoires. The study deeply sequenced blood TCR repertoires of about five healthy adults to estimate repertoire size and the extent of clonotype sharing between individuals. Per donor, three plates each were used for CD4 naive and CD4 memory, two for CD8 naive, and one for CD8 memory. Study-level results and caveats: Estimated clonotype richness was generally larger for naive than for memory subsets. Sharing across several donors was observed for about 5% of naive CD4, under 4% of naive CD8, 2% to 2.5% of memory CD4, and roughly 0.4% of memory CD8 clonotypes. The genetic and exposure-history diversity represented was limited by the small number of donors. Rarefaction of sorted-subset datasets indicated incomplete sequencing despite the large sequencing depth. Compared with non-shared clonotypes, the clonotypes found in all four sorted-subset donors had higher generation probabilities. Pairwise subsampling indicated that sequencing depth was expected to affect the degree of clonotype sharing among donors. Sampling was restricted to blood, and TCR repertoires in tissue are likely to differ from TCR repertoires in blood.

Reading from cysteine to phenylalanine, the CDR3 counts 13 amino acids. The only DNA kept is the CDR3, 39 bases in frame from the first base. V and J lose 2 bases and 7 bases, and a span of 12 bases separates them. The germline V gene supplies CDR1 MNHNS and CDR2 SASEGT. Using the deep immunoSEQ assay, multiplex PCR amplified TCR CDR3 regions from genomic DNA. For each cell subset, the extracted genomic DNA was distributed evenly across all wells of several immunoSEQ 96-well plates, and each plate served as one replicate. For sorted subsets, each replicate PCR was loaded with 150 to 250 ng genomic DNA, equivalent to 25,000 to 35,000 T cell genomes. Purified libraries were measured with a Qubit 3.0 fluorometer, size-checked on a Bioanalyzer 2100, and measured again with the KAPA Library Quantification kit. Every immunoSEQ 96-well plate was sequenced on a separate single-read 150-cycle Illumina NextSeq 550 flow cell. The paper's processing steps were these. Because only junctional sequences without quality scores were contained in the immunoSEQ output, filtering matching that applied to full-length reads could not be performed. Sequences were annotated with PyIR, a Python wrapper for IgBLAST v1.9, using IMGT germline references to assign V/J genes and CDR3. Any read was removed if the V/J assignment was weak (E-value above 1e-6), the CDR3 was missing, or the read contained stop codons, out-of-frame junctions, or ambiguous translated residues. V3J clonotypes were defined as sequences sharing the same inferred V gene, J gene, and CDR3 amino acid sequence. Percentage overlap between repertoires was calculated by dividing the number of shared unique clonotypes by the size of the smaller repertoire. Repertoire richness was assessed with RTK rarefaction, the Chao1 estimator, and Recon v2.1 estimates of unobserved clonotypes. Generation probabilities for all TCRbeta clonotypes obtained by the gDNA method from several donors were computed using OLGA. TCRdb's version of the immuneACCESS table is confined to in-frame rearrangements and falls short of the full clone set. An unresolved V gene accounts for under half of the shortfall where checked; the remainder is of unknown origin. That table supplies the V and J calls and clone size; D and trimming were determined from the DNA. This sample comprises approximately 530,000 clones, roughly 95% of them detected only once. The ten most abundant clones make up 0.055% to 0.075% of the sample.

The donors were healthy, HIV-negative adults with no recently reported acute infections or vaccinations. Only Caucasian adults living in Nashville, Tennessee, USA were represented among the donors. CD4+ T cells were enriched by magnetic negative selection, after which naive cells were positively selected on CD45RA and the negative fraction was taken as the memory subset. Blood was obtained by leukapheresis, after which PBMCs were separated by Ficoll-Histopaque density gradient centrifugation and cryopreserved in liquid nitrogen vapor phase. Analytical flow cytometry was used to check the purity and quantity of each magnetically sorted T cell population. Each sorted fraction had its genomic DNA isolated and then quantified by UV absorbance on a Nanodrop 2000c. Comments on this clone: Its binding antigen is unknown. Nothing much larger sits one base from this clone, and base qualities are not available.

The specimen was naive CD4+ T cells sorted from blood. The cell subset or site label, read with the paper, signifies: CD45RA+ positively selected. This TCR derives from a woman aged 25 to 45 in good health. The sequence joins TRBV6-1 to TRBJ2-7, with no confident D gene call. The DNA sequence is as follows: TGTGCCAGCAGTGAATCCCGTAACTGGGAGCAGTACTTC. Its protein product is CASSESRNWEQYF.